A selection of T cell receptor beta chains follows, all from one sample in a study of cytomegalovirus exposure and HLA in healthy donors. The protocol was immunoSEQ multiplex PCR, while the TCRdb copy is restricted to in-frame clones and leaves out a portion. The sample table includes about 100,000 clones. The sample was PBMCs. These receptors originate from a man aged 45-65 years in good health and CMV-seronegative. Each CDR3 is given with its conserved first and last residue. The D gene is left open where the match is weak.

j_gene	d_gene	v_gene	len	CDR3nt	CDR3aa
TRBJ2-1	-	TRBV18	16	TGTGCCAGCTCACGCTGGGGCGGTTCCTCCTACAATGAGCAGTTCTTC	CASSRWGGSSYNEQFF
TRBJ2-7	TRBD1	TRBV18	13	TGTGCCAGCTCATTGGGACAGGACTACGAGCAGTACTTC	CASSLGQDYEQYF
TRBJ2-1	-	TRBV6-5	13	TGTGCCAGCAGTTACGGACAGCAGGGTGAGCAGTTCTTC	CASSYGQQGEQFF
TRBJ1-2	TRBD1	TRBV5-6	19	TGTGCCAGCAGCTACGGGTACCGGGACAGGGTCTATATCAACTATGGCTACACCTTC	CASSYGYRDRVYINYGYTF
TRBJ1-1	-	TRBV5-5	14	TGTGCCAGCAGCCCCCTAGATTGGAACACTGAAGCTTTCTTT	CASSPLDWNTEAFF
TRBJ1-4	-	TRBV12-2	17	TGTGCAAGTCGCTTAGCTCCCCTGGACAGGGCCGTGGGAAAACTGTTTTTT	CASRLAPLDRAVGKLFF
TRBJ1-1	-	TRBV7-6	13	TGTGCCAGCAGCGACATTTTGAACACTGAAGCTTTCTTT	CASSDILNTEAFF
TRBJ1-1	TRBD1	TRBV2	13	TGTGCCAGTACAGGGGATCAGGGCACTGAAGCTTTCTTT	CASTGDQGTEAFF
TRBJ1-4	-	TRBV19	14	TGTGCCAGTAGTAGGACAGCCCTCGGGGAAAAACTGTTTTTT	CASSRTALGEKLFF
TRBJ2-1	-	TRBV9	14	TGTGCCAGCAGCGACCTTAGCTCCTACAATGAGCAGTTCTTC	CASSDLSSYNEQFF
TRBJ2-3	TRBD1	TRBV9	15	TGTGCCAGCAGCTTTGGGACAGGGGGCACAGATACGCAGTATTTT	CASSFGTGGTDTQYF
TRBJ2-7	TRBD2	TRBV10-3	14	TGTGCCATCAGCTCCGGGACTAGCACACCCGAGCAGTACTTC	CAISSGTSTPEQYF
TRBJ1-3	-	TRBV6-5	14	TGTGCCAGCACCCAGGCGGGCCACGGAAACACCATATATTTT	CASTQAGHGNTIYF
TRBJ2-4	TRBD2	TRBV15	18	TGTGCCACCAGCAGTGAATGGACTAGCGGGAGGGCAGTGAACATTCAGTACTTC	CATSSEWTSGRAVNIQYF
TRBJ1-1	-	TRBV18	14	TGTGCCAGCTCAACGGACTGGAAGAACACTGAAGCTTTCTTT	CASSTDWKNTEAFF
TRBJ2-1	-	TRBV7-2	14	TGTGCCAGCAGCTTAGGTTCCAGATACAATGAGCAGTTCTTC	CASSLGSRYNEQFF
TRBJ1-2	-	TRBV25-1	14	TGTGCCAGCAGTGGGTACGACGGGTATAGGGGCTACACCTTC	CASSGYDGYRGYTF
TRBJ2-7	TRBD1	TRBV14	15	TGTGCCAGCAGCCAGGGGGCAGGGGGCTTCTACGAGCAGTACTTC	CASSQGAGGFYEQYF
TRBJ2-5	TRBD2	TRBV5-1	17	TGCGCCAGCAGCTTGGGATACGAGACTAGCTCCCAAGAGACCCAGTACTTC	CASSLGYETSSQETQYF
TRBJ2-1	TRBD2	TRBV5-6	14	TGTGCCAGCCAGGGAGGGACTTGGTACAATGAGCAGTTCTTC	CASQGGTWYNEQFF
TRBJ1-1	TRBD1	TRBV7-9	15	TGTGCCAGCAGCTTACGGGGGACAGGGGGCTCTGAAGCTTTCTTT	CASSLRGTGGSEAFF
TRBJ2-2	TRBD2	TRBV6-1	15	TGTGCCGGATCTCGAGCGGGACCTAACACCGGGGAGCTGTTTTTT	CAGSRAGPNTGELFF
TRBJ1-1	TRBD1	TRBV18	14	TGTGCCAGCTCAGAAAGAACAGGGGTTACTGAAGCTTTCTTT	CASSERTGVTEAFF
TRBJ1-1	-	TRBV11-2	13	TGTGCCAGCAGCTTCTCAGAGAACACTGAAGCTTTCTTT	CASSFSENTEAFF
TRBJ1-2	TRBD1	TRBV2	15	TGTGCCAGCAGGGGACAGGGGGTGTTGGACTATGGCTACACCTTC	CASRGQGVLDYGYTF
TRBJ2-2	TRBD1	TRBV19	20	TGTGCCAGTAGTATGTCCCTTAGGGACAGGGCCCTCCTAAAGGCCGGGGAGCTGTTTTTT	CASSMSLRDRALLKAGELFF
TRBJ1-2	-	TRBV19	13	TGTGCCAGTAATTTCCGGGAGAACTATGGCTACTCCTTC	CASNFRENYGYSF
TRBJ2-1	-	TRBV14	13	TGTGCCAGCAGCCAAGATCGTTCAGGGGCGCAGTTCTTC	CASSQDRSGAQFF
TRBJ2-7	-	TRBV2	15	TGTGCCAGCAGGGGCGACAGGTCGAGCTCCTACGAGCAGTACTTC	CASRGDRSSSYEQYF
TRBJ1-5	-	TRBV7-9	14	TGTGCCAGCAGCTTTCCTGAGGGCAATCAGCCCCAGCATTTT	CASSFPEGNQPQHF
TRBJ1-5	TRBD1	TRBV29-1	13	TGCAGCGTTGTTGGACAGGGGAATCAGCCCCAGCATTTT	CSVVGQGNQPQHF
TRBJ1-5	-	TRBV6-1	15	TGTGCCAGCAGTGCCGCAGGGATTAGCAATCAGCCCCAGCATTTT	CASSAAGISNQPQHF
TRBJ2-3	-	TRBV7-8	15	TGTGCCAGCAGCTTAGGTAGCGTGGGGACAGATACGCAGTATTTT	CASSLGSVGTDTQYF
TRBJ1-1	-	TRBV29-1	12	TGCAGCGCTGCCACAGCAGGATTTGAAGCTTTCTTT	CSAATAGFEAFF
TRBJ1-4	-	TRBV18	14	TGTGCCAGCTCACTTGACAGGAGCGATGAAAAACTGTTTTTT	CASSLDRSDEKLFF
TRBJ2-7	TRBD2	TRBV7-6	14	TGTGCCAGCAGCTACTCTAGCGGCGCCTACGAGCAGTACTTC	CASSYSSGAYEQYF
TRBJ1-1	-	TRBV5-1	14	TGCGCCAGCAGCCCTGACAGGCAGAACACTGAAGCTTTCTTT	CASSPDRQNTEAFF
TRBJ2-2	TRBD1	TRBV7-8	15	TGTGCCAGCAGCCCAGACAGGGGATTGACCGGGGAGCTGTTTTTT	CASSPDRGLTGELFF
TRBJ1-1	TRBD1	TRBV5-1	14	TGCGCCAGCAGCTTGGGGGACAGTGGCACTGAAGCTTTCTTT	CASSLGDSGTEAFF
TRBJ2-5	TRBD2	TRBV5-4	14	TGTGCCAGCAGCTTGGTCGGGGGGCAAGAGACCCAGTACTTC	CASSLVGGQETQYF
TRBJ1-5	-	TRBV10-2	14	TGCGCCAGCTGTGATAGGGGTAGCAATCAGCCCCAGCATTTT	CASCDRGSNQPQHF
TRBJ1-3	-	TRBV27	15	TGTGCCAGCAGTTCTAGGCGGAACTCTGGAAACACCATATATTTT	CASSSRRNSGNTIYF
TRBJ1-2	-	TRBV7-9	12	TGTGCCAGCAGCGCGGAAGACTATGGCTACACCTTC	CASSAEDYGYTF
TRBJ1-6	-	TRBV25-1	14	TGTGCCAGCAGACTAGGTGGGAAGAGTTCACCCCTCCACTTT	CASRLGGKSSPLHF
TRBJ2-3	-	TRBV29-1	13	TGCAGCGCCGAACGGGGTGGCACAGATACGCAGTATTTT	CSAERGGTDTQYF
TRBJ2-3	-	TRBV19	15	TGTGCCAGTAGTACTTACAGGGCTAGCACAGATACGCAGTATTTT	CASSTYRASTDTQYF
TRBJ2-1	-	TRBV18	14	TGTGCCAGCTCACCGGGGGCAGTTACCAATGAGCAGTTCTTC	CASSPGAVTNEQFF
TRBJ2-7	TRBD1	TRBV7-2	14	TGTGCCAGCAGCACGGACAGGGTAGCCTACGAGCAGTACTTC	CASSTDRVAYEQYF